These T cell receptor beta chains were read from a single sample in a study of blood T cell repertoires in COVID-19. The data were produced by immunoSEQ multiplex PCR, yet TCRdb's version contains in-frame clones alone and is incomplete. The data show 25,000 to 30,000 clones, with 89% seen just once and about 2.5% held by the top ten. The sample was peripheral blood. These receptors were obtained from a human donor in a cohort sampled during active COVID-19. Both conserved end residues are part of each CDR3. A D gene is named only where the DNA matches it firmly. Size is omitted from some rows. Given values are once, few, many or a class for expanded clones.

.	.	TRBJ2-5	TRBV11-2	CASSLEGAPTLAQYF	TGTGCCAGCAGCTTAGAGGGGGCCCCCACCTTGGCCCAGTACTTC
TRBD1	.	TRBJ1-2	TRBV5-1	CASSTGEDYGYTF	TGCGCCAGCTCGACAGGGGAGGACTATGGCTACACCTTC
.	.	TRBJ2-2	TRBV18	CASSPTVSLNTGELFF	TGTGCCAGCTCACCAACAGTATCGCTGAACACCGGGGAGCTGTTTTTT
.	.	TRBJ2-1	TRBV4-1	CASSPTSPSSYNEQFF	TGCGCCAGCAGCCCGACATCGCCCAGCTCCTACAATGAGCAGTTCTTC
.	few	TRBJ1-3	TRBV7-8	CASRKLGNTIYF	TGTGCCAGCAGGAAGCTTGGAAACACCATATATTTT
TRBD1	.	TRBJ1-2	TRBV2	CASSPDRVANYGYTF	TGTGCCAGCAGTCCGGACAGGGTGGCTAACTATGGCTACACCTTC
.	.	TRBJ2-3	TRBV5-5	CASSFYTGYTDTQYF	TGTGCCAGCAGCTTTTACACAGGGTACACAGATACGCAGTATTTT
.	.	TRBJ2-2	TRBV12-3/TRBV12-4	CASRTGQTEELFF	TGTGCCAGCAGGACTGGACAGACCGAGGAGCTGTTTTTT
TRBD2	.	TRBJ2-3	TRBV18	CASSPRPSGGDTQYF	TGTGCCAGCTCACCACGGCCTAGCGGAGGAGATACGCAGTATTTT
.	few	TRBJ2-7	TRBV5-4	CASSVFQSYEQYF	TGTGCCAGCAGCGTATTTCAGTCTTACGAGCAGTACTTC
.	.	TRBJ1-1	TRBV4-3	CASSHYSGGPPIEAFF	TGCGCCAGCAGCCACTACTCTGGAGGACCCCCCATTGAAGCTTTCTTT
.	.	TRBJ1-2	TRBV12-3/TRBV12-4	CASRPSGIYGYTF	TGTGCCAGCAGACCTAGTGGAATCTATGGCTACACCTTC
.	.	TRBJ1-2	TRBV4-1	CASSQPGKKDNYGYTF	TGCGCCAGCAGCCAACCCGGGAAGAAGGATAACTATGGCTACACCTTC
TRBD1	.	TRBJ2-1	TRBV7-2	CASSIPGQGVEQFF	TGTGCCAGCAGCATACCGGGACAGGGGGTTGAGCAGTTCTTC
.	.	TRBJ1-2	TRBV5-1	CASSLMGAYGYTF	TGCGCCAGCAGCTTAATGGGGGCATATGGCTACACCTTC
.	.	TRBJ1-1	TRBV3-1/TRBV3-2	CASSWTASLEAFF	TGTGCCAGCAGCTGGACAGCATCTCTTGAAGCTTTCTTT
.	.	TRBJ2-1	TRBV7-2	CASSLRSNREQFF	TGTGCCAGCAGCTTACGGAGTAATAGGGAGCAGTTCTTC
TRBD1	once	TRBJ1-1	TRBV30	CAYGQGSVVTEAFF	TGTGCCTACGGACAGGGGAGCGTCGTCACTGAAGCTTTCTTT
.	.	TRBJ1-1	TRBV2	CASSRALGNTEAFF	TGTGCCAGCTCGCGGGCCCTGGGAAACACTGAAGCTTTCTTT
.	.	TRBJ1-5	TRBV18	CASSPPGGKGPNQPQHF	TGTGCCAGCTCACCACCTGGGGGCAAGGGTCCTAATCAGCCCCAGCATTTT
.	.	TRBJ1-2	TRBV11-2	CASSYGAGVKNGYTF	TGTGCCAGCAGCTACGGGGCAGGGGTGAAGAATGGCTACACCTTC
.	.	TRBJ2-3	TRBV9	CASSVSSRGTDTQYF	TGTGCCAGCAGCGTCAGTTCACGGGGCACAGATACGCAGTATTTT
TRBD2	.	TRBJ2-5	TRBV6-5	CASSPGTSVKTQYF	TGTGCCAGCAGTCCAGGGACTAGCGTAAAGACCCAGTACTTC
TRBD1	.	TRBJ1-2	TRBV19	CASSPDRGAYGYTF	TGTGCCAGTAGCCCGGACAGGGGGGCCTATGGCTACACCTTC
TRBD2	.	TRBJ2-3	TRBV7-3	CASSSMGGRDTQYF	TGTGCCAGCAGCTCAATGGGAGGGAGGGATACGCAGTATTTT
TRBD1	.	TRBJ1-5	TRBV6-5	CASSFRGDQPQHF	TGTGCCAGCAGTTTCAGGGGGGATCAGCCCCAGCATTTT
.	once	TRBJ2-5	TRBV5-1	CASSLTSFRETQYF	TGCGCCAGCAGCTTGACTAGCTTCCGCGAGACCCAGTACTTC
TRBD1	.	TRBJ1-1	TRBV10-3	CAIRTGTGVSLAGTEAFF	TGTGCCATCAGAACCGGGACAGGGGTTTCTCTCGCCGGCACTGAAGCTTTCTTT